This T cell receptor beta chain was identified during a study of cytomegalovirus exposure and HLA in healthy donors. The length of the CDR3 is 17 residues. V lost 1 base, J lost 4 bases, and 7 bases stayed unmatched. Per the germline V gene, CDR1 is SEHNR and CDR2 is FQNEAQ (reference sequence). It was with 60 Vbeta and 13 Jbeta primers that the PCR ran. Clones were sequenced by immunoSEQ multiplex PCR, and TCRdb holds only the in-frame ones, with some missing. This sample has about 170,000 clones, with about 85% found just once. The chain joins TRBV7-9 to TRBJ2-1, with 10 bases matching TRBD2. The sequencing input was PBMCs. This TCR came from a boy aged 2 to 10 in good health and CMV-seronegative. The CDR3 is CASSLDLLAGSYNEQFF. CDR3 bases: TGTGCCAGCAGCTTAGATCTACTAGCGGGATCTTACAATGAGCAGTTCTTC.